Each of the 16 T cell receptor beta chains below was sequenced from the same sample in a study of T-cell memory formation after mild COVID-19. Each CDR3 protein gets one entry after TCRdb re-called the 5' RACE reads with MiXCR. The repertoire holds under 550,000 distinct CDR3 sequences, with 15% to 20% as singletons. The material sequenced was PBMCs or a T cell subset sorted from them (not recorded which). The source is an adult woman who had mild COVID-19 (a few samples of this study predate the infection). Cell type and time point are not known.

The chain has TRBV21-1 and TRBJ1-6. TRBV21-1 is a recognized pseudogene. The CDR3 has 13 residues. CDR3 loop: CASSNRPGTPLHF. CDR3 coding DNA: TGTGCCAGCAGCAACCGTCCAGGAACACCCCTCCACTTT.

This clonotype was seen ten or more times. The CDR3 loop is CASSEWARLTSTDTQYF. The CDR3 DNA reads as TGTGCCAGCAGCGAATGGGCCAGATTAACTAGCACAGATACGCAGTATTTT. The chain links TRBV7-9 to TRBJ2-3; D uncertain. The V gene lost 5 bases and the J gene lost 0 bases, with 18 bases spanning the gap. The germline gives CDR1 SEHNR, CDR2 FQNEAQ (reference sequence). The CDR3 has 17 residues.

Only a few counts were recorded for this clonotype. V is TRBV2 and J is TRBJ1-2; the match to TRBD1 covers 7 bases. CDR3 length equals 14 residues. CDR1 SNHLY and CDR2 FYNNEI come from the germline V gene. The trim removed 8 bases at V and 2 bases at J, leaving 8 bases unmatched. The CDR3 sequence is CASRFDRANYGYTF. CDR3 DNA: TGTGCCAGCCGATTCGACAGGGCGAACTATGGCTACACCTTC.

This clonotype was seen a few times. The gene calls are TRBV6-5 and TRBJ2-4; D is tentatively TRBD1 or TRBD2 (5 bases each). Trimming pared 2 bases from V and 7 bases from J, leaving 15 bases between. This CDR3 is built from 15 residues. Germline assignment: CDR1 MNHEY and CDR2 SVGAGI. The CDR3 spells CASSYEAGRQNIQYF. The CDR3 DNA reads as TGTGCCAGCAGTTACGAGGCAGGGAGACAGAACATTCAGTACTTC.

This clonotype has only a few counts. V and J are TRBV27 and TRBJ2-3; 11 nucleotides agree with TRBD2. The ends lost 5 bases at V and 10 bases at J; junction bases unmatched: 8. CDR1 and CDR2 (germline): MNHEY, SMNVEV (reference sequence). The CDR3 consists of 14 residues. CDR3 protein: CASSITSGGRAQYF. In DNA, the CDR3 is TGTGCCAGCAGTATCACTAGCGGGGGTCGTGCGCAGTATTTT.

The J gene is TRBJ2-1, the V gene TRBV4-3; maybe TRBD2 (7 bases). CDR1 is LGHNA, CDR2 YSLEER, per germline. The V gene lost 2 bases and the J gene lost 0 bases, with 11 bases spanning the gap. The CDR3 has 16 amino acids. CDR3 sequence reads: CASSQRGGPSYNEQFF. The DNA for the CDR3 is TGCGCCAGCAGCCAAAGGGGGGGACCCTCCTACAATGAGCAGTTCTTC.

This clonotype was seen many times. The chain couples TRBV6-9 to TRBJ2-1; D is possibly TRBD1 or TRBD2 (5 bases each). The CDR3 is made up of 15 amino acids. The ends were cut back, 4 bases at V and 0 bases at J, with 10 bases in the middle. Germline V gives CDR1 MNHGY, CDR2 SVAAGI. The CDR3 reads CASSLEGSSYNEQFF. The DNA of the CDR3 is TGTGCCAGCAGTTTAGAGGGGAGCTCCTACAATGAGCAGTTCTTC.

This clonotype was counted only a few times. This chain uses TRBV20-1 with TRBJ2-5; D remains unclear. Germline V gene data show CDR1 as DFQATT and CDR2 as SNEGSKA (reference sequence). V lost 3 bases and J 5 bases, leaving 13 bases between the germline ends. The CDR3 contains 13 residues. The CDR3 DNA is TGCAGTGCTAGGTTGGCGCCCGGGGAGACCCAGTACTTC. This sequence encodes CSARLAPGETQYF.

This clonotype was observed a few times. The chain joins TRBV4-2 to TRBJ2-2; D possibly uses TRBD1 or TRBD2 (5 bases each). The CDR3 consists of 16 residues. Germline values: CDR1 LGHNA, CDR2 YNFKEQ. Trimming took off 3 bases at V and 1 base at J, with 12 bases between the two ends. The CDR3 is CASSQPGTMNTGELFF. The CDR3 bases are TGTGCCAGCAGCCAGCCCGGGACGATGAACACCGGGGAGCTGTTTTTT.

This clonotype came up many times. This sequence joins TRBV5-6 and TRBJ2-1; no firm D call. The V end was cut by 0 bases, the J end by 7 bases, with 8 bases between. The CDR3 consists of 13 residues. In germline, CDR1 is SGHDT, CDR2 YYEEEE. CDR3 nucleotide sequence: TGTGCCAGCAGCTTGGTTCAGCGAAATGAGCAGTTCTTC. It translates to CASSLVQRNEQFF.

This clonotype has more than one count but fewer than ten. The chain has TRBV28 and TRBJ2-3; D is unclear. Trimming removed 3 bases at V and 6 bases at J, with 7 bases between. This CDR3 is built from 12 residues. Per the germline V gene, CDR1 is MDHEN and CDR2 is SYDVKM. The CDR3 DNA follows: TGTGCCAGCAGTTTTAGCCGGGATACGCAGTATTTT. This encodes CASSFSRDTQYF.

This chain joins TRBV9 and TRBJ2-2; TRBD1 agrees at 9 bases. Germline CDR1 SGDLS, CDR2 YYNGEE. The J segment lost 6 bases and the V segment lost 4 bases, leaving 16 bases of the junction unmatched. The CDR3 runs to 18 residues. The DNA for the CDR3 is TGTGCCAGCAGCTCCCCCATAACCGGGACAGGGATTTCCGGGGAGCTGTTTTTT. Encoded protein: CASSSPITGTGISGELFF.

This clonotype was detected a few times. The rearrangement links TRBV7-2 to TRBJ2-3; 10 bases are a match to TRBD1. This CDR3 contains 14 residues. Germline CDR1 and CDR2: SGHTA and FQGNSA. The trim removed 4 bases at V and 8 bases at J, leaving 6 bases unmatched. CDR3 loop: CASSSRDRGGTQYF. For the CDR3, the DNA is TGTGCCAGCAGCTCCAGGGACAGGGGAGGTACGCAGTATTTT.

This clonotype appeared a few times. The chain links TRBV7-9 to TRBJ2-1, with D perhaps matching TRBD2 (5 bases). Germline V gene data show CDR1 as SEHNR and CDR2 as FQNEAQ (reference sequence). The CDR3 extends over 16 amino acids. The V gene lost 6 bases and the J gene lost 4 bases, with 19 bases spanning the gap. The CDR3 region has the DNA TGTGCCAGCAGGGTTGGATTGTCGGGAATTTACAATGAGCAGTTCTTC. Translated: CASRVGLSGIYNEQFF.

The sample holds a few counts of this clonotype. The chain joins TRBV5-1 to TRBJ1-3, with TRBD1 as a possible D gene (6 bases). This CDR3 has 16 residues. Germline-derived CDR1 and CDR2 are SGHRS and YFSETQ. The V gene lost 0 bases and the J gene lost 2 bases, with 12 bases spanning the gap. The CDR3 loop is CASSLGGQSPGNTIYF. The DNA for the CDR3 is TGCGCCAGCAGCTTGGGAGGACAGTCCCCTGGAAACACCATATATTTT. The full variable domain, in which reference TRBV5-1 and TRBJ1-3 provide the parts outside the CDR3, is KAGVTQTPRYLIKTRGQQVTLSCSPISGHRSVSWYQQTPGQGLQFLFEYFSETQRNKGNFPGRFSGRQFSNSRSEMNVSTLELGDSALYLCASSLGGQSPGNTIYFGEGSWLTVV.

This clonotype showed up many times. This sequence joins TRBV12-3 or TRBV12-4 and TRBJ2-3; D may be TRBD2 (7 bases). Trimming shortened V by 5 bases and J by 12 bases, and 27 bases separated the two germline ends. The CDR3 totals 16 residues. The CDR3 protein is CASSPRGAGAVWVQYF. As DNA, the CDR3 is TGTGCCAGCAGTCCCCGGGGGGCCGGCGCGGTGTGGGTACAGTATTTT.